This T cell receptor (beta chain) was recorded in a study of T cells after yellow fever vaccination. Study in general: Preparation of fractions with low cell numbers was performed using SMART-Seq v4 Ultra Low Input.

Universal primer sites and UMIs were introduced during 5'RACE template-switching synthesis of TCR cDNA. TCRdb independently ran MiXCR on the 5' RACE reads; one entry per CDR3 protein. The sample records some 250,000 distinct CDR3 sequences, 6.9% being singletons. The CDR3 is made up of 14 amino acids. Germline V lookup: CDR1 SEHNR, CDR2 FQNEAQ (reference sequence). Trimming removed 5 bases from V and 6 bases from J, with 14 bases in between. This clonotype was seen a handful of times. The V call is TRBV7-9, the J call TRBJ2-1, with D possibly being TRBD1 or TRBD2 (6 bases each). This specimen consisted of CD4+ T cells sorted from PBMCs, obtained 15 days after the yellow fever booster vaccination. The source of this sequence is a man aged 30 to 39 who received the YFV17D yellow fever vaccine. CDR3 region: CASSKPGAGNEQFF. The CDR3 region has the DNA TGTGCCAGCAGCAAACCGGGGGCCGGCAATGAGCAGTTCTTC.